Detailed here is one TCR beta chain. What the recovered Cohort 3 donors had was two negative PCRs, clearance, or symptom resolution. This entry is derived from a study of blood T cell repertoires in COVID-19. Repertoires were generated with immunoSEQ multiplex PCR, while TCRdb's copy carries only in-frame clones and drops some. The sample consists of fewer than 500,000 clones, around 90% of them appearing once. Trimming cost V 7 bases and J 3 bases; bases outside gene matches: 3. This CDR3 contains 11 residues. CDR1 is SQVTM, CDR2 ANQGSEA, per germline. The sequence was collected from a woman under 30 who had recovered from COVID-19. Sequencing was carried out using PBMCs or T cells enriched from blood (not recorded which). J is TRBJ2-7 and V is TRBV29-1; 7 positions match TRBD1. CDR3 coding DNA: TGCAGCGGTAGGGACAGCTACGAGCAGTACTTC. It translates to CSGRDSYEQYF.